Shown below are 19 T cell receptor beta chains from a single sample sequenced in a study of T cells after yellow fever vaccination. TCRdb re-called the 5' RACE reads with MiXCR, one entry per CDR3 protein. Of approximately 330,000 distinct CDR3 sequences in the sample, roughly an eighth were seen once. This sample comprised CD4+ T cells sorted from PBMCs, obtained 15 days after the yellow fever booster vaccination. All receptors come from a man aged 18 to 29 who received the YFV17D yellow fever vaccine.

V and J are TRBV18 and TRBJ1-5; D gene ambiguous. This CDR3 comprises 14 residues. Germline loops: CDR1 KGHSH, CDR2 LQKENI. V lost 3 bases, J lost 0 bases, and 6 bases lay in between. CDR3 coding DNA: TGTGCCAGCTCACCCCCTTATAGCAATCAGCCCCAGCATTTT. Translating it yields CASSPPYSNQPQHF.

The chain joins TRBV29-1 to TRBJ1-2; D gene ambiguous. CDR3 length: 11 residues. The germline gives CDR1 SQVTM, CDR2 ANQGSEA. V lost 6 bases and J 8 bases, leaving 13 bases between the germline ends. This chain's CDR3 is CSVVRNSGYTF. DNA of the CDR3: TGCAGCGTGGTGCGAAATTCAGGCTACACCTTC.

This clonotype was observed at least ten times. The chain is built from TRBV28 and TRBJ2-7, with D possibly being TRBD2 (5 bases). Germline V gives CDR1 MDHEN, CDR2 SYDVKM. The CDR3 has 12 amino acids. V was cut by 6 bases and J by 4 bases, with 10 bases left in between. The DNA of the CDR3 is TGTGCCAGCAGCTTAACGGGATACGAGCAGTACGTC. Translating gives CASSLTGYEQYV.

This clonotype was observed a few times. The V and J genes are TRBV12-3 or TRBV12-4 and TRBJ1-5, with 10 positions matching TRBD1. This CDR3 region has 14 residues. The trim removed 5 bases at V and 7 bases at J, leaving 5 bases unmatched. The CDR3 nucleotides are TGTGCCAGCAGTGGGGACAGGGGCGGACAGCCCCAGCATTTT. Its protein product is CASSGDRGGQPQHF.

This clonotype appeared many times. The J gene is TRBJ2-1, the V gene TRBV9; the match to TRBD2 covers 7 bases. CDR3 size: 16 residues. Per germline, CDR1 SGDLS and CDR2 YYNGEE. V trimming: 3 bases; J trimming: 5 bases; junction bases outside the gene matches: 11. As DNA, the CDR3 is TGTGCCAGCAGCGCCATCGGGGGGTCCTTTGACAATGAGCAGTTCTTC. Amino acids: CASSAIGGSFDNEQFF. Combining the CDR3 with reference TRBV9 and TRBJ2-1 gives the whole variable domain DSGVTQTPKHLITATGQRVTLRCSPRSGDLSVYWYQQSLDQGLQFLIQYYNGEERAKGNILERFSAQQFPDLHSELNLSSLELGDSALYFCASSAIGGSFDNEQFFGPGTRLTVL.

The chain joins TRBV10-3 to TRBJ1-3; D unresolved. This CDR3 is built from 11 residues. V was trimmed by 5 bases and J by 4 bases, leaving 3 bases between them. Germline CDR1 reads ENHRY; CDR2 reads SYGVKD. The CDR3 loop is CAISQGNTIYF. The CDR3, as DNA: TGTGCCATCAGTCAAGGAAACACCATATATTTT.

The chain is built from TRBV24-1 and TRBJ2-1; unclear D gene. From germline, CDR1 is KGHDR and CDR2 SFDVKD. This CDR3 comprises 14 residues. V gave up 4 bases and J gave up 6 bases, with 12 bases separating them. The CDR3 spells CATSEALGLNEQFF. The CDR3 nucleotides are TGTGCCACCAGTGAAGCTCTAGGTCTCAATGAGCAGTTCTTC.

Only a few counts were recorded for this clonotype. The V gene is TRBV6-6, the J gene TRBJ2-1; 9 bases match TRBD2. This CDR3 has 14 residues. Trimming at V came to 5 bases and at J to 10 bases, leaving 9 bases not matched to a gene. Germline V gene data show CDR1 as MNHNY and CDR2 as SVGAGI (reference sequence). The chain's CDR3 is CASSPPGLAGEQFF. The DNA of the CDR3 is TGTGCCAGCAGTCCACCGGGACTAGCTGGGGAGCAGTTCTTC.

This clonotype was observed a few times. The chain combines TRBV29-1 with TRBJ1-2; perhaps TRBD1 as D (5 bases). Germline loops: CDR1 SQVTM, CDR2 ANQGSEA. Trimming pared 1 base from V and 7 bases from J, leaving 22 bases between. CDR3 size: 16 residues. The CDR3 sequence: CSVEGQRWGGLGGYTF. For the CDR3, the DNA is TGCAGCGTTGAAGGTCAACGTTGGGGGGGTCTTGGTGGCTACACCTTC.

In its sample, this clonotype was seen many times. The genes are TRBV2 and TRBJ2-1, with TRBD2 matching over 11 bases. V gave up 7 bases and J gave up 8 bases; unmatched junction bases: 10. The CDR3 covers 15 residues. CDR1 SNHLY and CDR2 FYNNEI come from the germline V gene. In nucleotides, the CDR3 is TGTGCCAGCATCTTGGGGGGACTAGCGGTTTATGAGCAGTTCTTC. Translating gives CASILGGLAVYEQFF.

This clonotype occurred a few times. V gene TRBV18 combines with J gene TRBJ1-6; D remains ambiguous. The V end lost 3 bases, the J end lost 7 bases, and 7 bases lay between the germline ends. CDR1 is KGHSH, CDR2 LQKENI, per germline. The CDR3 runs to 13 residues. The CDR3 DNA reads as TGTGCCAGCTCACCGGCGGAAAATTCACCCCTCCACTTT. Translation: CASSPAENSPLHF.

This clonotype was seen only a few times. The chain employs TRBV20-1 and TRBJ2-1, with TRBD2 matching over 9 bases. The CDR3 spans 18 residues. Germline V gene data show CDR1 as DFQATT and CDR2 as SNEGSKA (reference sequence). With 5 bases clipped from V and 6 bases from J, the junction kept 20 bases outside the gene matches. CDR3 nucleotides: TGCAGTGCTCCCGGGACTAGCCCCTCCTCGCACCCATCCAATGAGCAGTTCTTC. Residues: CSAPGTSPSSHPSNEQFF.

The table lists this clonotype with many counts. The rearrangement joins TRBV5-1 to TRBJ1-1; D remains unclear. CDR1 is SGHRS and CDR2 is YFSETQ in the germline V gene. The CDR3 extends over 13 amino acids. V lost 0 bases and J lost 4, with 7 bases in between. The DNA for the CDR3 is TGCGCCAGCAGCTTGGTACCAGGCACTGAAGCTTTCTTT. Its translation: CASSLVPGTEAFF.

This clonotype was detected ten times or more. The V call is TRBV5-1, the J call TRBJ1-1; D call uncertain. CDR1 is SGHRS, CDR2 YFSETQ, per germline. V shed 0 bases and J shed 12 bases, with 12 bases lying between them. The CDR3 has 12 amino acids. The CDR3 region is CASSLENQKPFF. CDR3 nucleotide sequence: TGCGCCAGCAGCTTGGAAAATCAGAAGCCTTTCTTT.

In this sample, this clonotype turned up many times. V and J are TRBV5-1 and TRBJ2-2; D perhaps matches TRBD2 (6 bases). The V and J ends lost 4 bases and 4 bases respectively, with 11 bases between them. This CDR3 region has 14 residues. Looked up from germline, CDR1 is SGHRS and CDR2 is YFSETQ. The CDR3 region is CASSMGGITGELFF. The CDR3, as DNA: TGCGCCAGCAGCATGGGGGGAATCACCGGGGAGCTGTTTTTT.

The CDR3 here is CSVVTASGVNEQFF. The CDR3, as DNA: TGCAGCGTTGTTACCGCTAGCGGGGTCAATGAGCAGTTCTTC. The chain uses TRBV29-1 and TRBJ2-1; TRBD2 agrees at 9 bases. This CDR3 is 14 amino acids long. V shed 4 bases and J 6 bases; nucleotides not matched to a gene: 7. Per the germline V gene, CDR1 is SQVTM and CDR2 is ANQGSEA.

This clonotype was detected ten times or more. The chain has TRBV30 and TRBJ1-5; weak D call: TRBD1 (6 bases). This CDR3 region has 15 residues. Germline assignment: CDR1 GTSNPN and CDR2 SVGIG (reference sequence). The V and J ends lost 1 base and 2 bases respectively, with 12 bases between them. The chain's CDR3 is CAWSAGGIGNQPQHF. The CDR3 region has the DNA TGTGCCTGGAGTGCGGGGGGCATAGGCAATCAGCCCCAGCATTTT.

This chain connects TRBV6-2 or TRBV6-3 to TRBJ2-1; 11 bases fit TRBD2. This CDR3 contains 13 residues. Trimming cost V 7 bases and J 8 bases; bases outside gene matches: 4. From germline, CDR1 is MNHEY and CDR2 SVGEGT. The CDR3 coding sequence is TGTGCCAGCAAGGGACTAGCGGTCCATGAGCAGTTCTTC. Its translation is CASKGLAVHEQFF.

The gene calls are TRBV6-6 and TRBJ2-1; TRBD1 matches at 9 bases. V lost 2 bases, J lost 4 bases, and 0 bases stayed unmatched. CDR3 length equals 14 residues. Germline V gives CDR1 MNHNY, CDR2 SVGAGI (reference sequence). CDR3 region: CASSYGTGYNEQFF. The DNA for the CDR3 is TGTGCCAGCAGTTACGGGACAGGGTACAATGAGCAGTTCTTC.